Listed here are 4 T cell receptor beta chains from one sample, sequenced in a study of blood T cells in healthy people across ages. Using a J-beta primer mix together with a sample-barcoded 5' primer, a second PCR was run for roughly 6 to 11 cycles. MiXCR, run by TCRdb on the 5' RACE reads, gives a single entry per CDR3 protein. This sample has almost 800,000 distinct CDR3 sequences; roughly 64% occur once, and the top ten carry 22%. Sequencing was carried out using blood. These receptors all stem from a man aged 25-45 years in good health.

Concerning this clonotype itself: Being one base from a much bigger clone, this may be a read error. The chain uses TRBV11-1 and TRBJ2-7, with D tentatively TRBD2 (5 bases). Between the trimmed V and J ends, which lost 0 bases and 7 bases, there was a span of 19 bases. This CDR3 has 16 amino acids. Germline lookup yields CDR1 SGHAT and CDR2 FQDESV (reference sequence). CDR3 in DNA: TGTGCCAGCAGCTTAGCGCTCGGAGGCTCCTACAATGAGCAGTACTTC. Amino acids: CASSLALGGSYNEQYF.

The chain has TRBV7-2 and TRBJ2-1; 8 bases fit TRBD2. Germline loops: CDR1 SGHTA, CDR2 FQGNSA. The CDR3 is made up of 15 amino acids. The junction had 11 bases not matched to a gene; V was cut back by 5 bases and J by 8 bases. CDR3 sequence: CASSPEAGVPHEQFF. The CDR3 DNA reads as TGTGCCAGCAGCCCAGAAGCGGGAGTCCCTCATGAGCAGTTCTTC.

The chain recombines TRBV29-1 with TRBJ1-2, with 9 bases aligning to TRBD1. J gave up 10 bases and V 7 bases, and 7 bases lay outside the gene matches. Germline loops: CDR1 SQVTM, CDR2 ANQGSEA. The CDR3 length is 11 residues. The chain's CDR3 is CSAGDRASYTF. The DNA for the CDR3 is TGCAGCGCAGGGGACAGGGCTTCCTACACCTTC.

This clonotype was seen ten or more times. The V and J genes are TRBV7-2 and TRBJ2-1; D remains unclear. The V gene's germline CDR1 is SGHTA and CDR2 FQGNSA. The V end lost 3 bases, the J end lost 8 bases, and 11 bases lay between the germline ends. The CDR3 contains 13 residues. CDR3 sequence reads: CASSFSRPDEQFF. CDR3 sequence (DNA): TGTGCCAGCAGCTTCTCCCGACCTGATGAGCAGTTCTTC.